The 18 T cell receptor beta chains below all came from one sample that was sequenced in a study of T-cell reconstitution after alpha-beta-depleted transplantation in children. Unique molecular identifiers featured in how the TCRbeta library was prepared. Using its own MiXCR run on the PCR reads, TCRdb lists one record per CDR3 protein. The table lists some 300,000 distinct CDR3 sequences, approximately 10% of them singletons, with 2% to 3% in the top ten. Sequencing used PBMCs from the stem cell graft donor, obtained from the stem cell graft. Every receptor here comes from a human donor who donated a stem cell graft to a child with acute lymphoblastic leukemia.

The chain combines TRBV20-1 with TRBJ2-2; TRBD2 is a possible D gene (5 bases). The CDR3 has 16 residues. Germline CDR1 is DFQATT and CDR2 is SNEGSKA (reference sequence). V lost 2 bases to trimming and J lost 4 bases, with 17 bases between them. CDR3 loop: CSARQTNSGPTGELFF. CDR3 coding DNA: TGCAGTGCTAGACAGACTAATAGTGGGCCCACCGGGGAGCTGTTTTTT.

This clonotype appeared many times. An end of the junction does not agree with germline; a read error may underlie this. This chain links TRBV11-2 with TRBJ2-3; D possibly corresponds to TRBD2 (7 bases). This CDR3 contains 14 residues. In germline, CDR1 is SGHAT, CDR2 FQNNGV. CDR3 in amino acids: CASSLGGGTDTQYF. The CDR3 region has the DNA TGTGCCAGCAGTTTAGGGGGGGGCACAGATACGCAGTATTTT.

This clonotype turned up a few times. The chain recombines TRBV6-2 or TRBV6-3 with TRBJ2-1; D assignment may be TRBD1 or TRBD2 (5 bases each). The germline V gene has CDR1 MNHEY and CDR2 SVGEGT. V was clipped by 5 bases and J by 6 bases, with 17 bases between them. The CDR3 is 15 amino acids. CDR3 coding DNA: TGTGCCAGCAGTCAGCTAGCTATTGGGGGCAATGAGCAGTTCTTC. As protein: CASSQLAIGGNEQFF.

In this sample, this clonotype turned up many times. V is TRBV12-3 or TRBV12-4 and J is TRBJ2-7; D not resolved. Trimming removed 0 bases at V and 5 bases at J, with 8 bases between. The CDR3 has 13 amino acids. The CDR3 DNA sequence: TGTGCCAGCAGTTTAGCAGTGGTTAACGAGCAGTACTTC. Protein: CASSLAVVNEQYF.

In its sample, this clonotype was seen many times. The J gene is TRBJ2-7, the V gene TRBV5-1; D gene ambiguous. V shed 0 bases and J shed 2 bases, with 9 bases lying between them. Germline CDR1 reads SGHRS; CDR2 reads YFSETQ. The CDR3 contains 14 residues. This chain's CDR3 is CASSLARSPYEQYF. The CDR3 DNA follows: TGCGCCAGCAGCTTGGCTCGGTCCCCCTACGAGCAGTACTTC.

The V and J genes are TRBV28 and TRBJ2-7; D may be TRBD1 (5 bases). The germline gives CDR1 MDHEN, CDR2 SYDVKM. This CDR3 contains 15 residues. Deletions cut 3 bases from V and 1 base from J, with 13 bases between. This CDR3 reads CASSLSKGISYEQYF. DNA for the CDR3: TGTGCCAGCAGTTTGTCCAAGGGGATATCCTACGAGCAGTACTTC.

This clonotype has ten or more counts. The V call is TRBV11-2, the J call TRBJ2-2; D uncertain. Trimming took off 7 bases at V and 8 bases at J, with 17 bases between the two ends. Per the germline V gene, CDR1 is SGHAT and CDR2 is FQNNGV. There are 14 residues in the CDR3. CDR3 in DNA: TGTGCCAGCACTTTTGTACCCGGTCTGGGGGAGCTGTTTTTT. Encoded protein: CASTFVPGLGELFF.

A few counts support this clonotype. The V gene is TRBV15, the J gene TRBJ2-2; 7 bases are shared with TRBD2. This CDR3 comprises 17 residues. Per germline, CDR1 LNHNV and CDR2 YYDKDF (reference sequence). Trimming took 0 bases from V and 6 from J; bases not matched to a gene: 10. The CDR3 coding sequence is TGTGCCACCAGCAGAGATCGGAAAGCGGGATTTCCCGGGGAGCTGTTTTTT. Translated: CATSRDRKAGFPGELFF.

This clonotype was detected only a few times. The chain has TRBV5-1 and TRBJ2-5; 7 bases map to TRBD1. Germline lookup yields CDR1 SGHRS and CDR2 YFSETQ. The CDR3 contains 14 residues. J lost 1 base, V lost 4 bases, and 4 bases had no gene match. The CDR3 bases are TGCGCCAGCAGCGTGGGGGACAGCCAAGAGACCCAGTACTTC. It specifies CASSVGDSQETQYF.

Concerning this clonotype: A single base separates this from a much larger clone, so it may be a read error. The rearrangement uses TRBV5-1 and TRBJ2-2; 7 bases match TRBD2. This CDR3 has 15 amino acids. In germline, CDR1 is SGHRS, CDR2 YFSETQ. The CDR3 DNA reads TGCGCCAGCACCTTGACTGGCGGGAGAACCGGGGAGCTGTTTTTT. Its protein is CASTLTGGRTGELFF.

This chain links TRBV12-3 or TRBV12-4 with TRBJ2-2; TRBD2 matches at 10 bases. The CDR3 totals 13 residues. V shed 5 bases and J 14 bases; nucleotides not matched to a gene: 8. The CDR3 protein is CASSAAGTSDLFF. Written as DNA, the CDR3 is TGTGCCAGCAGTGCCGCCGGGACTAGCGACCTGTTTTTT.

In its sample, this clonotype was seen a few times. This chain uses TRBV4-1 with TRBJ2-1; D may be TRBD1 or TRBD2 (6 bases each). This CDR3 is 14 amino acids long. Germline V CDR1 and CDR2: MGHRA, YSYEKL. Trimming left V 4 bases short and J 5 bases short, with 12 bases between. The chain's CDR3 is CASSPGATHNEQFF. The CDR3 coding sequence is TGCGCCAGCAGCCCGGGGGCTACTCACAATGAGCAGTTCTTC.

This chain connects TRBV7-9 to TRBJ1-1, with D perhaps TRBD1 (5 bases). Germline V gene lookup returns CDR1 SEHNR and CDR2 FQNEAQ (reference sequence). The V gene lost 2 bases and the J gene lost 4 bases, with 8 bases spanning the gap. CDR3 size: 13 residues. The CDR3 reads CASSLIRGTEAFF. CDR3 nucleotide sequence: TGTGCCAGCAGCTTAATAAGGGGCACTGAAGCTTTCTTT.

The genes are TRBV29-1 and TRBJ2-3; possibly TRBD1 for D (6 bases). Germline V gene lookup returns CDR1 SQVTM and CDR2 ANQGSEA. V was pared by 7 bases and J by 4 bases, with 15 bases between. This CDR3 contains 13 residues. The DNA for the CDR3 is TGCAGCGCCCGTTCAGGGGTTGCAGATACGCAGTATTTT. Protein: CSARSGVADTQYF.

There are many counts of this clonotype. V usage is TRBV20-1 and J usage is TRBJ2-6; tentatively, D is TRBD1 or TRBD2 (5 bases each). CDR3 length: 14 amino acids. Germline V lookup: CDR1 DFQATT, CDR2 SNEGSKA (reference sequence). Deletions cut 1 base from V and 1 base from J, with 5 bases between. The CDR3 is CSARGGSGANVLTF. The DNA for the CDR3 is TGCAGTGCTAGAGGGGGGTCTGGGGCCAACGTCCTGACTTTC.

The sample holds a few counts of this clonotype. CDR3 nucleotide sequence: TGTGCCAGCAGTTTAATGGGGGCCCAAGAGACCCAGTACTTC. Translation gives CASSLMGAQETQYF. J is TRBJ2-5 and V is TRBV12-3 or TRBV12-4; a weak D match, TRBD1 (6 bases). With 2 bases removed from V and 1 base from J, the gap between germline ends came to 8 bases. This CDR3 comprises 14 residues.

In its sample, this clonotype was seen a few times. The chain combines TRBV27 with TRBJ2-5; a weak D match, TRBD2 (6 bases). V was pared by 7 bases and J by 4 bases, with 28 bases between. The CDR3 covers 18 residues. Germline V gives CDR1 MNHEY, CDR2 SMNVEV (reference sequence). The CDR3 DNA reads TGTGCCAGCACCCCTGTTGGGGGGATCGTCCCACAGAGAGAGACCCAGTACTTC. Translation gives CASTPVGGIVPQRETQYF.

In its sample, this clonotype was seen many times. The V call is TRBV5-1, the J call TRBJ1-1, with TRBD1 as a possible D gene (6 bases). V was clipped by 0 bases and J by 3 bases, with 18 bases between them. CDR1 SGHRS and CDR2 YFSETQ come from the germline V gene. This CDR3 is 17 amino acids long. The CDR3 DNA follows: TGCGCCAGCAGCTTGGGGGGGCTTCTTATTGTGGACACTGAAGCTTTCTTT. Residues: CASSLGGLLIVDTEAFF.